This section outlines one T cell receptor (beta chain) sequence together with its context. The antigen is undetermined. According to the study, genomic DNA was the template for TCR beta VDJ and CDR3 profiling. One entry per CDR3 protein, called by TCRdb with MiXCR from the reads. This table has around 160,000 distinct CDR3 sequences, around half appearing once. This record belongs to a study of CD8+CD57+ T cells in acquired aplastic anemia. For the study at large: CD4+ and CD8+ cells, once sorted, gave DNA averaging 3.2 ug.

General study results and limits: Over 25 CD8+ CDR3 sequences occurred in both the patients and the controls.

Germline V CDR1 and CDR2: MGHDK, SYGVNS. The V and J ends lost 1 base and 5 bases, in that order; junction bases with no gene match: 12. The CDR3 contains 19 residues. CD8+CD57+ cell expansion had been shown by flow cytometry in patients chosen for sequencing. The sequence came from a human donor with aplastic anemia. This chain links TRBV25-1 with TRBJ2-2; 11 nucleotides agree with TRBD2. The specimen sequenced was sorted CD4+, CD8+, or CD8+CD57+ T cells (not recorded which) from PBMCs. CDR3 loop: CASSELDSIRTSGTGELFF. The CDR3 bases are TGTGCCAGCAGTGAATTAGATTCAATCCGGACTAGCGGGACCGGGGAGCTGTTTTTT.